This TCR beta chain was sequenced for a study of blood T cell repertoires in COVID-19. Study-wide context: The origin of the acute and convalescent COVID-19 samples was the United States, Italy and Spain.

Trimming took 5 bases from V and 10 from J, leaving 14 bases between them. Per germline, CDR1 MNHEY and CDR2 SVGEGT. The CDR3 totals 12 residues. During active infection, Seattle patients enrolled and were then monitored through disease. Per the study methods: The authors estimated nucleated cell counts from reference gene primer amplification. Generated by immunoSEQ multiplex PCR, the TCRdb table keeps only in-frame clones and is missing some. V, J and clone size are those of that table, while D and trimming were read from the DNA. The table shows roughly 290,000 clones, with 90% occurring only once.

Material for sequencing was peripheral blood. The origin of this receptor is a woman aged 30 to 39 with COVID-19, enrolled during active disease. J is TRBJ1-2 and V is TRBV6-2 or TRBV6-3, with D perhaps matching TRBD1 (5 bases). The CDR3 protein is CASSADRGDYTF. The CDR3 DNA follows: TGTGCCAGCAGTGCCGATCGGGGGGACTACACCTTC.